The present T cell receptor (beta chain) was sequenced within a study of response to subunit inactivated influenza vaccine. V was clipped by 9 bases and J by 3 bases, with 12 bases between them. The germline CDR1 and CDR2 sequences are MNHNY and SVGAGI (reference sequence). The CDR3 is 13 residues long. TCRdb fed the RT-PCR reads into MiXCR, producing one record per CDR3 protein. Seen here are about 800,000 distinct CDR3 sequences, approximately 22% observed once, and the top ten hold roughly 10%. V usage is TRBV6-6 and J usage is TRBJ1-5; D not certain. This TCR derives from a man aged 50-59 years who received an inactivated influenza vaccine. The starting material was PBMCs from blood, obtained less than 6 days after vaccination. The CDR3 sequence is CASTGRNNQPQHF. As DNA, the CDR3 is TGTGCCAGTACCGGACGGAACAATCAGCCCCAGCATTTT.